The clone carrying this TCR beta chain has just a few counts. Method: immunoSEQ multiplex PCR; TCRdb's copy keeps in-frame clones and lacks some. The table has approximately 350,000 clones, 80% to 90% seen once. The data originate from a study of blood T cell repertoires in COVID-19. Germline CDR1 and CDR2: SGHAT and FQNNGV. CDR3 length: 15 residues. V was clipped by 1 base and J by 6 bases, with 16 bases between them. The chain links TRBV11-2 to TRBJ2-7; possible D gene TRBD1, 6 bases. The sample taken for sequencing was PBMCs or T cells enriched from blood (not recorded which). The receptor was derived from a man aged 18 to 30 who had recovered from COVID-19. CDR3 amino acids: CASSLGTAVAGEQYF. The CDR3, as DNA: TGTGCCAGCAGCTTAGGGACAGCTGTTGCAGGCGAGCAGTACTTC.